This T cell receptor (beta chain) was sequenced in a study of CD8 T cells in Susac syndrome. Reverse transcription used about 0.45 to 1 ug RNA and random hexamers. TCRdb re-called the immunoSEQ multiplex PCR reads through MiXCR, storing one row per CDR3 protein. The top ten hold approximately 0.09% of the sample, which has roughly 200,000 distinct CDR3 sequences, more than 90% seen once. Trimming stripped 5 bases from V and 8 bases from J, with 15 bases between. Germline values: CDR1 DFQATT, CDR2 SNEGSKA (reference sequence). This CDR3 comprises 12 residues. The chain couples TRBV20-1 to TRBJ1-2, with D possibly TRBD1 on 6 matching bases. The source is a human donor with multiple sclerosis. Sequencing input: CD4+ T cells from PBMCs. This chain's CDR3 is CSAPQGGEGYTF. CDR3 bases: TGCAGTGCTCCACAGGGAGGTGAAGGCTACACCTTC.